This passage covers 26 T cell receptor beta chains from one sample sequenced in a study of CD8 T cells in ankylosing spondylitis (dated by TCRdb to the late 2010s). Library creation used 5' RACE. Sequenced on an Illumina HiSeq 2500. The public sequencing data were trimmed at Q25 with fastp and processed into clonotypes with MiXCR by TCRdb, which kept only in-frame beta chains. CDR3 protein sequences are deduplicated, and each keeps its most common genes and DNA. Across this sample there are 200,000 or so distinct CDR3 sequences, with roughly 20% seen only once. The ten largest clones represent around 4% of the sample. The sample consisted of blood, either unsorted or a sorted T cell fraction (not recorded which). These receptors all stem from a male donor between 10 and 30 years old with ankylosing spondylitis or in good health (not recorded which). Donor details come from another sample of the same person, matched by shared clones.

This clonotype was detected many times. CDR3 in DNA: TGTGCCAGCAGTGATTACCAGGGGGCTCTATCTGCAACTAATGAAAAACTGTTTTTT. It specifies CASSDYQGALSATNEKLFF. The rearrangement uses TRBV25-1 and TRBJ1-4; TRBD1 aligns across 8 bases. CDR3 length: 19 amino acids. Losses at the gene ends were 3 bases for V and 0 bases for J; bases not matched to a gene: 12. CDR1 is MGHDK, CDR2 SYGVNS, per germline.

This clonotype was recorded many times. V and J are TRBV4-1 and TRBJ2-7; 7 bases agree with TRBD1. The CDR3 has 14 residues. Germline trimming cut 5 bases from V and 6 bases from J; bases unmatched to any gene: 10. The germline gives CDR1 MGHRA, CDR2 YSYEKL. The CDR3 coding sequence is TGCGCCAGCAGCTACGGGACAGCGAAGGGCGAGCAGTACGTC. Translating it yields CASSYGTAKGEQYV.

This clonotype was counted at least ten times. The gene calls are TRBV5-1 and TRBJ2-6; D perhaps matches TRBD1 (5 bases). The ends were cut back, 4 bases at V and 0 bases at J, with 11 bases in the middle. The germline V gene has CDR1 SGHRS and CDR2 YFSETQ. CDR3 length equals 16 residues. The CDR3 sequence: CASSPQTDSGANVLTF. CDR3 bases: TGCGCCAGCAGCCCGCAGACAGACTCTGGGGCCAACGTCCTGACTTTC.

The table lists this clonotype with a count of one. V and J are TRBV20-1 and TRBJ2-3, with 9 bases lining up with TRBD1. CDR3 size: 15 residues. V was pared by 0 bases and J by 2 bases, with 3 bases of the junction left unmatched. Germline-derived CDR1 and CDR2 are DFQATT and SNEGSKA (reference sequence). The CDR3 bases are TGCAGTGCTAGAGATCGGGACAGGGCCACAGATACGCAGTATTTT. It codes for CSARDRDRATDTQYF.

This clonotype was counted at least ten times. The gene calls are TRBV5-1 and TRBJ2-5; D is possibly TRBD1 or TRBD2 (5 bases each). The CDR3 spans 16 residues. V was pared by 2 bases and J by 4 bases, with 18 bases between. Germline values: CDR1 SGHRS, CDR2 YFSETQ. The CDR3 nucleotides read TGCGCCAGCAGCTTCGGGGCGGACCAGGCGGTAGAGACCCAGTACTTC. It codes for CASSFGADQAVETQYF.

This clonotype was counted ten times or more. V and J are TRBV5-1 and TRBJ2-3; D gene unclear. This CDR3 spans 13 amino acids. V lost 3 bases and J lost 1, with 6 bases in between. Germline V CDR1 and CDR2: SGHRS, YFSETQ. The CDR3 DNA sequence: TGCGCCAGCAGCTCCCAAGGCACAGATACGCAGTATTTT. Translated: CASSSQGTDTQYF.

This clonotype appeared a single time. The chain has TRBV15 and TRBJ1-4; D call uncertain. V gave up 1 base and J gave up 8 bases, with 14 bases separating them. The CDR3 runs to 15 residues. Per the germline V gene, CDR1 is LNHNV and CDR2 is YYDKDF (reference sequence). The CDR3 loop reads CATSRGGLSREKLFF. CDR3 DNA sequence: TGTGCCACCAGCAGAGGAGGGCTTTCTAGGGAAAAACTGTTTTTT.

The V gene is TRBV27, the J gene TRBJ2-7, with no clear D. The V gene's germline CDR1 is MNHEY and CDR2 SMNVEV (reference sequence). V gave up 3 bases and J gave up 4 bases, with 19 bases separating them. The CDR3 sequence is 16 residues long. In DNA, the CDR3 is TGTGCCAGCAGTTTCGTGAAGCTTGATCTCCAGTACGAGCAGTACTTC. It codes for CASSFVKLDLQYEQYF.

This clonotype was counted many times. CDR3 in DNA: TGCGCCAGCAGCTTGGCAGGGGAGAATGAGCAGTTCTTC. Amino acid sequence: CASSLAGENEQFF. The chain combines TRBV5-1 with TRBJ2-1, with D tentatively TRBD1 (6 bases). Trimming stripped 0 bases from V and 7 bases from J, with 8 bases between. The germline gives CDR1 SGHRS, CDR2 YFSETQ. This CDR3 region has 13 residues.

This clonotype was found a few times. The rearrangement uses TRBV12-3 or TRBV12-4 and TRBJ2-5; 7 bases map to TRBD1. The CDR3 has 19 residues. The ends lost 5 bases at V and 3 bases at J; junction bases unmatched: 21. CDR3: CASSATGRAGTAIKETQYF. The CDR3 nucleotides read TGTGCCAGCAGTGCGACAGGGCGAGCCGGGACAGCGATTAAAGAGACCCAGTACTTC.

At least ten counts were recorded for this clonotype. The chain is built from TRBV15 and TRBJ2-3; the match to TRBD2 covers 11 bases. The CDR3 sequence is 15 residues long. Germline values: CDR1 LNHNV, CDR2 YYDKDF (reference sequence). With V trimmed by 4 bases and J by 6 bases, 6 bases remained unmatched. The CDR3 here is CATSITSGRGDTQYF. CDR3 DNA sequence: TGTGCCACCAGCATTACTAGCGGGAGAGGCGATACGCAGTATTTT.

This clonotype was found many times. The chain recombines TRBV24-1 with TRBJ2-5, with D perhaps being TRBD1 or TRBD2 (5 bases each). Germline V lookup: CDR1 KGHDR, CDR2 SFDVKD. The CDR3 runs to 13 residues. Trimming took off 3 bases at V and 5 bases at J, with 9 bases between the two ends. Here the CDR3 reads CATSDNRRETQYF. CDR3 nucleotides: TGTGCCACCAGTGATAACAGGAGGGAGACCCAGTACTTC.

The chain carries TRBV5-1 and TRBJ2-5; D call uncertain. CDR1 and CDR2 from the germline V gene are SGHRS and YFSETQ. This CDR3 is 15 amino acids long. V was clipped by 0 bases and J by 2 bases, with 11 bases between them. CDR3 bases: TGCGCCAGCAGCTTGGGAGCGTCCCAACAAGAGACCCAGTACTTC. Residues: CASSLGASQQETQYF.

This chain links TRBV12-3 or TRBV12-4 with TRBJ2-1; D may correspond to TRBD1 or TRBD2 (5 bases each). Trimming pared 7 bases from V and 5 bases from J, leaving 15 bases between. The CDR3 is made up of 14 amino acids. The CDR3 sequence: CASNSWGWNNEQFF. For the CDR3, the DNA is TGTGCCAGCAATTCTTGGGGGTGGAACAATGAGCAGTTCTTC.

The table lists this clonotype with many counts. CDR3 DNA: TGTGCCAGCAGTCCCTCCGGGACTAGCGGGAGCGACGAGCAGTTCTTC. This gives the protein CASSPSGTSGSDEQFF. V is TRBV6-5 and J is TRBJ2-1; 14 nucleotides align to TRBD2. Germline-derived CDR1 and CDR2 are MNHEY and SVGAGI. The CDR3 covers 16 residues. With V trimmed by 5 bases and J by 10 bases, 10 bases remained unmatched.

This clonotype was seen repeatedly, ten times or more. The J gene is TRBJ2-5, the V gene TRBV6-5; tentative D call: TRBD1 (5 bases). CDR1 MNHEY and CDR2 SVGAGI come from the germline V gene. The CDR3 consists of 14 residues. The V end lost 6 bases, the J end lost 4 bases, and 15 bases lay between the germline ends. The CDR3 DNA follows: TGTGCCAGCAGGCCCCAACTCCAGGGAGAGACCCAGTACTTC. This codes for CASRPQLQGETQYF.

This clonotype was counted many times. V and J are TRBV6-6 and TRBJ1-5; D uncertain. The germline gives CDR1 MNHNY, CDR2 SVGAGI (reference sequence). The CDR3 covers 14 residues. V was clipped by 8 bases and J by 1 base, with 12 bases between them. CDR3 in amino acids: CASRGVDSNQPQHF. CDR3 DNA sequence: TGTGCCAGCCGAGGTGTAGACAGCAATCAGCCCCAGCATTTT.

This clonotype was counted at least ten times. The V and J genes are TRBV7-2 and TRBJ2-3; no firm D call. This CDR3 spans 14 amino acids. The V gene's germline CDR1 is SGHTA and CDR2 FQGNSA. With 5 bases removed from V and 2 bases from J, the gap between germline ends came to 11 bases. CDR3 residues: CASSTPDLTDTQYF. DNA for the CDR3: TGTGCCAGCAGCACCCCGGACCTCACAGATACGCAGTATTTT.

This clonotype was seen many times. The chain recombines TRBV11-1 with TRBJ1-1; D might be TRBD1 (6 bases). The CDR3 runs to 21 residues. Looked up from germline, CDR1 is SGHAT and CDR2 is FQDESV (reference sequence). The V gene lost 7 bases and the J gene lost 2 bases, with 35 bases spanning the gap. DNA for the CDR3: TGTGCCAGCACCCCGGTGGGGGCCAGGGGACTCACTCGGATCCCAAACACTGAAGCTTTCTTT. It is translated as CASTPVGARGLTRIPNTEAFF.

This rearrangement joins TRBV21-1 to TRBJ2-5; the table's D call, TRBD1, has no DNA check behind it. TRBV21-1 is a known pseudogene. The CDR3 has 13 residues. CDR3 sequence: CASSTTVGETQYF. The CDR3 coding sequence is TGTGCCAGCAGCACGACAGTAGGAGAGACCCAGTACTTC.

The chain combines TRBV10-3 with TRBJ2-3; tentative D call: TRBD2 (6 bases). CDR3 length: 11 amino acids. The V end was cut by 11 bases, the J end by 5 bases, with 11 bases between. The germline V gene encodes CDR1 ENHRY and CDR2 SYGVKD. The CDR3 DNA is TGTGCCTGCGGGACCGTAGATACGCAGTATTTT. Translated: CACGTVDTQYF.

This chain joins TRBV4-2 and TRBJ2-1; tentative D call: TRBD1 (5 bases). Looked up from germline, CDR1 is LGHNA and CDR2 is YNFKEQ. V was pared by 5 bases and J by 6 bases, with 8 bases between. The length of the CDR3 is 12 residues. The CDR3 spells CASSSDSNEQFF. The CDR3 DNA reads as TGTGCCAGCAGCAGCGACAGCAATGAGCAGTTCTTC.

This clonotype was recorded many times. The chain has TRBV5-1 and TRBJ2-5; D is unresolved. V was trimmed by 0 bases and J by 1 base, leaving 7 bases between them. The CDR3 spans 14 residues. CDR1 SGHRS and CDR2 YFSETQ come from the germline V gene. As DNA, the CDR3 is TGCGCCAGCAGCTTGGCCCCAGGCCAAGAGACCCAGTACTTC. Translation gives CASSLAPGQETQYF.

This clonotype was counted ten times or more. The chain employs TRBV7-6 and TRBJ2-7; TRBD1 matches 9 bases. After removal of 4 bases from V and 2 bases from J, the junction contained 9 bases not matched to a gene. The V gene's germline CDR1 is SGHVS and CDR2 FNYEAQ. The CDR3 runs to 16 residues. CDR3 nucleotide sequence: TGTGCCAGCAGCTCTCGAATGGGACAGGGTCCCTACGAGCAGTACTTC. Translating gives CASSSRMGQGPYEQYF.

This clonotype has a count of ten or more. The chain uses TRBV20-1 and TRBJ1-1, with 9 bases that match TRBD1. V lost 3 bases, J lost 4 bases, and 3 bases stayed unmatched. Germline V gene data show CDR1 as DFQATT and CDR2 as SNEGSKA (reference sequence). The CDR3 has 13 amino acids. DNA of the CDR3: TGCAGTGCTAGGGAGACAGGGGGCACTGAAGCTTTCTTT. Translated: CSARETGGTEAFF.

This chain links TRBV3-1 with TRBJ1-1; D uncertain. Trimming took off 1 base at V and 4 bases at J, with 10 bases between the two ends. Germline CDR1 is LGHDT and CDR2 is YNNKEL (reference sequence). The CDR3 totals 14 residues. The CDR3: CASSQAVVGTEAFF. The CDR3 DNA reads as TGTGCCAGCAGCCAAGCCGTGGTGGGCACTGAAGCTTTCTTT.